This T cell receptor beta chain was captured by sequencing in a study of post-analysis software for immune sequencing data. Concerning this clonotype: The antigen remains unidentified.

CDR3 size: 16 residues. Germline V lookup: CDR1 SGHVS, CDR2 FQNEAQ. Trimming stripped 3 bases from V and 10 bases from J, with 22 bases between. Study results and caveats: Patients showed TRBV5-6, TRBV5-1 and TRBV20-1 among a few TRBV segments more frequent than in controls.

TCR beta libraries were prepared from cDNA with unique molecular identifiers. One entry per CDR3 protein, called by TCRdb with MiXCR from the PCR reads. The data show about 770,000 distinct CDR3 sequences, roughly 50% seen once. The rearrangement joins TRBV7-8 to TRBJ2-1; D perhaps matches TRBD2 (5 bases). The sequence was collected from a girl aged 10 to 17 with multiple sclerosis. Sequencing was carried out using blood. The CDR3, as DNA: TGTGCCAGCAGCTTGCCCGGAGGTACAGTGGGTATGGAGCAGTTCTTC. Protein sequence: CASSLPGGTVGMEQFF.